Included here is one TCR beta chain sequence, with context. CDR3 length: 14 residues. With 4 bases removed from V and 6 bases from J, the gap between germline ends came to 11 bases. Germline values: CDR1 SGDLS, CDR2 YYNGEE. These data belong to a study of blood T cell repertoires in COVID-19. At the level of the study: Both acute and convalescent COVID-19 samples were obtained from the United States, Italy and Spain. In each case, the material was cDNA or gDNA derived from T cells, B-cell-depleted T cells, or PBMCs.

Authors' analysis steps: Amplified reference gene primers provided the basis for estimating nucleated cell counts. Clones were read by immunoSEQ multiplex PCR, and TCRdb kept only the in-frame ones, dropping some. That table gives V, J and clone size, and the DNA gave D and trimming. The repertoire holds roughly 280,000 clones, about 85% seen once, with roughly 2% in the top ten. Sequencing was done on a sample of peripheral blood. The sequence was collected from a woman aged 45 to 65 who had recovered from COVID-19. The genes are TRBV9 and TRBJ1-6; D perhaps matches TRBD1 (6 bases). The CDR3 DNA follows: TGTGCCAGCAGCTCAAGGGACACTAATTCACCCCTCCACTTT. It codes for CASSSRDTNSPLHF.